Sequencing of this TCR beta chain was carried out in a study of blood T cell repertoires in COVID-19. The overall study: Samples taken during acute and convalescent COVID-19 were collected in the United States, Italy and Spain. T cells, B-cell-depleted T cells, or PBMCs supplied cDNA or gDNA.

Original analysis: The authors estimated nucleated cell counts from reference gene primer amplification. Profiling relied on immunoSEQ multiplex PCR, and the TCRdb table lists in-frame clones only, not all of them. The DNA gave D and trimming, while V, J and clone size come from that table. The sample has around 300,000 clones, roughly 87% seen once. The CDR3 is 16 amino acids. The germline V and J ends were trimmed by 2 bases and 0 bases, with 11 bases remaining between them. Germline lookup yields CDR1 LGHNA and CDR2 YSLEER. Sequenced sample: peripheral blood. This sequence originates from a man aged 18 to 35 with active or convalescent COVID-19. This rearrangement joins TRBV4-3 to TRBJ1-3, with a tentative D call TRBD1 (5 bases). CDR3 sequence: CASSQTDSRSGNTIYF. Written as DNA, the CDR3 is TGCGCCAGCAGCCAAACCGACAGCCGCTCTGGAAACACCATATATTTT.